This TCR beta chain was observed in a study of neurological immune-mediated disorders. Specified time point: technical triplicate 3. MiXCR was run by TCRdb on the 5' RACE reads, yielding one entry per CDR3 protein. The sample contains 25,000 to 30,000 distinct CDR3 sequences, approximately 15% of which appear only once. The CDR3 totals 14 residues. V lost 7 bases to trimming and J lost 11 bases; unmatched junction nucleotides: 15. Germline CDR1 and CDR2: DFQATT and SNEGSKA (reference sequence). What was sequenced was CD4+ T cells from blood. This sequence was found in a female donor with HTLV-1-associated myelopathy (HAM/TSP). The V gene is TRBV20-1, the J gene TRBJ1-5; 9 positions match TRBD1. In nucleotides, the CDR3 is TGCAGTGGTCTGGACAGGGGTAGCAACCAGACCCAGCATTTT. Translation gives CSGLDRGSNQTQHF.